This T cell receptor (beta chain) appears in the sequencing data of a study of T cell responses to AZD1222 COVID-19 vaccine. Study in general: Pooling was applied to second doses at about 4 or about 12 weeks.

This CDR3 contains 15 residues. V gave up 1 base and J gave up 3 bases, with 13 bases separating them. Looked up from germline, CDR1 is MNHNS and CDR2 is SASEGT. Data came from immunoSEQ multiplex PCR; TCRdb stores just in-frame clones and leaves some out. The sample records over 150,000 clones, about 88% being singletons. As concerns this clone: Its antigen remains unknown.

Broader study findings: Donors were largely white British and mainly female; clonal diversity was possibly underestimated.

The sequence was collected from an adult in good health. The source was peripheral blood, collected on day 0 of AZD1222 vaccination. The V call is TRBV6-1, the J call TRBJ2-7, with a weak D call TRBD1 (6 bases). The DNA of the CDR3 is TGTGCCAGCAGTGAAGGAGGGCAGGGGTACTACGAGCAGTACTTC. It is translated as CASSEGGQGYYEQYF.